This T cell receptor beta chain was captured by sequencing in a study of cytomegalovirus exposure and HLA in healthy donors. As concerns this clone: The antigen remains undetermined.

With 60 Vbeta and 13 Jbeta primers, the PCR was carried out. Assay used: immunoSEQ multiplex PCR; TCRdb lists only in-frame clones, some missing. This table holds around 130,000 clones, just under 75% found once. Regarding the study as a whole: An analysis was carried out at a later point. It showed that HLA-associated TCR beta chains were more clonally expanded than equally common non-associated chains.

Trimming shortened V by 3 bases and J by 5 bases, and 9 bases separated the two germline ends. This CDR3 has 13 residues. Germline assignment: CDR1 SGDLS and CDR2 YYNGEE. While unrecorded immune exposures were likely, the donors were nominally healthy when sampled. Specimen: PBMCs. This receptor was taken from a man aged 35-49 years in good health and CMV-seropositive. The rearrangement joins TRBV9 to TRBJ2-1, with a possible D match to TRBD1 (5 bases). The CDR3 DNA sequence: TGTGCCAGCAGCGGGGGCTACCACAATGAGCAGTTCTTC. Protein sequence: CASSGGYHNEQFF.